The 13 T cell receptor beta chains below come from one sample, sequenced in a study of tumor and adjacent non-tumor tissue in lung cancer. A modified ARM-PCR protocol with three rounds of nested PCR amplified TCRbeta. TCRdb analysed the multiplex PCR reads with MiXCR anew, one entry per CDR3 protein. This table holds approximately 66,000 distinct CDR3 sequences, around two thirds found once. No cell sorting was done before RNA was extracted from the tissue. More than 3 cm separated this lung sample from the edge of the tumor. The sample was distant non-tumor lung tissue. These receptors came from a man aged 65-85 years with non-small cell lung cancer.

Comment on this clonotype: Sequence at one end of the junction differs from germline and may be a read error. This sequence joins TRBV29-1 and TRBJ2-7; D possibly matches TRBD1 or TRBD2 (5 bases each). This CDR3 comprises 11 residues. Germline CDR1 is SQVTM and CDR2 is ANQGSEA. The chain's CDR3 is CRGTSSYERYF. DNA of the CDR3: TGCAGAGGGACCTCCTCCTACGAGCGGTACTTC.

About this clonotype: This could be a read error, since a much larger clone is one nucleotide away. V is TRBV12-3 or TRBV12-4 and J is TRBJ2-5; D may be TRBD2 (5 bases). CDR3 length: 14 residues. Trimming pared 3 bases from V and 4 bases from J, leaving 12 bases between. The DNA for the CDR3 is TGTGCCAGCAGTTTTCTGAGGGTGAGAGAGACCCAGTACTTC. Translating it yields CASSFLRVRETQYF.

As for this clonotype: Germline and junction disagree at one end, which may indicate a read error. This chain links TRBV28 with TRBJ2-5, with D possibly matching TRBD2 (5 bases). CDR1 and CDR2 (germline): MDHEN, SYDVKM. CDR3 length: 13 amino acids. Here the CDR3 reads CASSFRRQEIQYF. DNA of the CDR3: TGTGCCAGCAGTTTCAGGAGGCAAGAGATCCAGTACTTC.

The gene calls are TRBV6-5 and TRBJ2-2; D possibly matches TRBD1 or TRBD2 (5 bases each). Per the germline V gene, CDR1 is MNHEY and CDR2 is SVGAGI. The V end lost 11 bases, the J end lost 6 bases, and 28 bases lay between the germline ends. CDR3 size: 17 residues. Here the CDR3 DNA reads TGTGCCCGCGGATTTTCCGGGGCAGGGATGTACGCCGGGGAGCTGTTTTTT. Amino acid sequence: CARGFSGAGMYAGELFF.

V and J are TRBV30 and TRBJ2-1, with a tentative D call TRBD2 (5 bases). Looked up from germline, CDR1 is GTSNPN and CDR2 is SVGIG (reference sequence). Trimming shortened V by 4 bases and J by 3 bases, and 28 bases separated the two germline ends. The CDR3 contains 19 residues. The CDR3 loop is CAWTPLRTGGWSFYNEQFF. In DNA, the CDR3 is TGTGCCTGGACGCCCCTCCGGACTGGCGGTTGGAGCTTCTACAATGAGCAGTTCTTC.

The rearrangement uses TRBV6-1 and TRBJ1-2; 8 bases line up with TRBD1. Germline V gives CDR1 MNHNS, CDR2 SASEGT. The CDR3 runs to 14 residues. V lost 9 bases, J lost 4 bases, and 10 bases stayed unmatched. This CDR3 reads CASSQDREAYGYTF. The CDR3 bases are TGTGCCAGTAGCCAGGACAGGGAAGCCTATGGCTACACCTTC.

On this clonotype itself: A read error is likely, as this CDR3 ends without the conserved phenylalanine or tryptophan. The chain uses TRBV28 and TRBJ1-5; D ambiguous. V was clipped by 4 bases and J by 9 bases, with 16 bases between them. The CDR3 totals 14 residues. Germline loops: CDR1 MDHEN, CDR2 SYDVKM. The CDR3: CASSYTRWSRPQHS. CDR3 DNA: TGTGCCAGCAGTTATACCAGGTGGAGTAGGCCCCAGCATTCT.

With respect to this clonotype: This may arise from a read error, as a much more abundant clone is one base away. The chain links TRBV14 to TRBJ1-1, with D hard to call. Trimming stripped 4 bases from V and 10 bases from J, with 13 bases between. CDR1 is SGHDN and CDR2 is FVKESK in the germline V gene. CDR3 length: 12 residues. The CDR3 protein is CASSPHDLGAFF. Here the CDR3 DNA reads TGTGCCAGCAGCCCCCACGATTTGGGAGCTTTCTTT.

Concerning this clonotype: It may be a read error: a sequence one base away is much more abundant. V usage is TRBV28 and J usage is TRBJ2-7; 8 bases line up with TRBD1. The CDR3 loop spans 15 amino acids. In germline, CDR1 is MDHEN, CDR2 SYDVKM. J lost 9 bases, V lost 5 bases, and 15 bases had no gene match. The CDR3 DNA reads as TGTGCCAGCAGTCCCTTCAACAGGGGGTCGCCCGGGCAGTACTTC. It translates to CASSPFNRGSPGQYF.

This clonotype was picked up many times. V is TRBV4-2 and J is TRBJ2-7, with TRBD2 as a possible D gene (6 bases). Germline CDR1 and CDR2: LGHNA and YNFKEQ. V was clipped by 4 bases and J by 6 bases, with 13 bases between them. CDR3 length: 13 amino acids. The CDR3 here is CASSPGVLREQYF. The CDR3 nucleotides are TGTGCCAGCAGCCCGGGAGTTCTTCGCGAGCAGTACTTC.

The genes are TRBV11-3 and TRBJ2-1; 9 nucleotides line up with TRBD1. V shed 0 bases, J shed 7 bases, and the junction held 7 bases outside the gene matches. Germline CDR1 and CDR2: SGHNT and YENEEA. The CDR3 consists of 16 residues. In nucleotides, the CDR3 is TGTGCCAGCAGCTTAGAGGGGACAGGGCTCGGGAATGAGCAGTTCTTC. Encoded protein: CASSLEGTGLGNEQFF.

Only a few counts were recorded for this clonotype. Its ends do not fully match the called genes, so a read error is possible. In DNA, the CDR3 is TGTGCCAACAGCCTCAGGGCGGATACGCAGTATTTT. The encoded protein is CANSLRADTQYF. V usage is TRBV11-3 and J usage is TRBJ2-3, with D maybe TRBD1 (5 bases). This CDR3 spans 12 amino acids. The germline V gene has CDR1 SGHNT and CDR2 YENEEA.

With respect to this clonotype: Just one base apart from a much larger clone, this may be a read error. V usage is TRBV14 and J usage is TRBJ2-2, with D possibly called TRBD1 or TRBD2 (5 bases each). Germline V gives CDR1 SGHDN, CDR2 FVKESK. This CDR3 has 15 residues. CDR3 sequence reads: CDSSQAQGRSGELFF. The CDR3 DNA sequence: TGTGACAGCAGCCAAGCCCAGGGACGGAGCGGGGAGCTGTTTTTT.